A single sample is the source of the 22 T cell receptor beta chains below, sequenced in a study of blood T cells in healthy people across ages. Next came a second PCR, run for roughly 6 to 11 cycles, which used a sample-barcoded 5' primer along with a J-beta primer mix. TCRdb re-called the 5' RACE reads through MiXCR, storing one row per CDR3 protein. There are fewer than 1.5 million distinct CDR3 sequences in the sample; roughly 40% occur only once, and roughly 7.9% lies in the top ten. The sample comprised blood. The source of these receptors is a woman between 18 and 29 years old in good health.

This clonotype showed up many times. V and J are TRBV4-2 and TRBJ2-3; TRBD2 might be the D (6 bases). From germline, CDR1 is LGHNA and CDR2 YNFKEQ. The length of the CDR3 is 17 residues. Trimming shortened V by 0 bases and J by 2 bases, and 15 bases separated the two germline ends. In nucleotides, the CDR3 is TGTGCCAGCAGCCAAGAGGCCCGGGACTTAATCACAGATACGCAGTATTTT. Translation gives CASSQEARDLITDTQYF.

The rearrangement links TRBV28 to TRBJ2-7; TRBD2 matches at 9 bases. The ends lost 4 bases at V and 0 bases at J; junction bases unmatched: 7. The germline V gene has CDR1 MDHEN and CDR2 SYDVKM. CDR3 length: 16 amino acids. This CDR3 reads CASSSPSGAPSYEQYF. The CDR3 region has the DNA TGTGCCAGCAGTTCCCCTAGCGGGGCCCCCTCCTACGAGCAGTACTTC.

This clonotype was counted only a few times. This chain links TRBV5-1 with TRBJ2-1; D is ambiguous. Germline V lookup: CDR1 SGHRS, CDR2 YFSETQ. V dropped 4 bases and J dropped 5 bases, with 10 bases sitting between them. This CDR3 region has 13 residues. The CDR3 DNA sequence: TGCGCCAGCAGCAAAACACCGAACAATGAGCAGTTCTTC. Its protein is CASSKTPNNEQFF.

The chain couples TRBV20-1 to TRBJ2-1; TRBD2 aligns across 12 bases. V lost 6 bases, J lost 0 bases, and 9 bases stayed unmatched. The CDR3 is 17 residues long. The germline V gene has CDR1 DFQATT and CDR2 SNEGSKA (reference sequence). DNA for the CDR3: TGCAGTGCCCTAGCCCTAGCGGGGGGGAGCTCCTACAATGAGCAGTTCTTC. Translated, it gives CSALALAGGSSYNEQFF.

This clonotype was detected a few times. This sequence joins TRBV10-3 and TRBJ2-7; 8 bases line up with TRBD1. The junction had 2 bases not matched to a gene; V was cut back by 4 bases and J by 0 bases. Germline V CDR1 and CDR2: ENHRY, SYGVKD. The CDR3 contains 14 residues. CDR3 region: CAISAGTGSYEQYF. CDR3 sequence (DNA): TGTGCCATCAGTGCTGGGACAGGCTCCTACGAGCAGTACTTC.

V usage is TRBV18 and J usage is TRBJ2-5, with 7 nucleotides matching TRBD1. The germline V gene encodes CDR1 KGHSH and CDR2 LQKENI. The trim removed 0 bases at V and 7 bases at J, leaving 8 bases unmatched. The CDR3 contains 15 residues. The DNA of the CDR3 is TGTGCCAGCTCACCACCTGACAGGGCCAGAAGGACCCAGTACTTC. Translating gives CASSPPDRARRTQYF.

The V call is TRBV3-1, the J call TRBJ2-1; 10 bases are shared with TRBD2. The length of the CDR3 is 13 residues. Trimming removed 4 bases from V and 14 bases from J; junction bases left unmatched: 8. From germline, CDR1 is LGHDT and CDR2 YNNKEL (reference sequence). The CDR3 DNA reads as TGTGCCAGCAGCCCTACCCTAGCGGGGGAGGAGTTCTTC. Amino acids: CASSPTLAGEEFF.

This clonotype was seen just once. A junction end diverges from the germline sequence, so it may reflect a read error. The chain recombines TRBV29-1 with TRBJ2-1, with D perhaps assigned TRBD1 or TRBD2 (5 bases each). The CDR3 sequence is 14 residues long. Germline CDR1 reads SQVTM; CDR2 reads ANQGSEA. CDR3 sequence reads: CNVEGTSPYNEQFF. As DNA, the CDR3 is TGCAACGTTGAAGGGACGTCGCCCTACAATGAGCAGTTCTTC.

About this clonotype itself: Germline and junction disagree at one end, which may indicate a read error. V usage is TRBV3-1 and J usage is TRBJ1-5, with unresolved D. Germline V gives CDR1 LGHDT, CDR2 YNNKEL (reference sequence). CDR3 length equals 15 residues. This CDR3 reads CASSQDRTGNQLQHF. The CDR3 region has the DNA TGTGCCAGCAGCCAAGACCGGACGGGCAATCAGCTCCAGCATTTT.

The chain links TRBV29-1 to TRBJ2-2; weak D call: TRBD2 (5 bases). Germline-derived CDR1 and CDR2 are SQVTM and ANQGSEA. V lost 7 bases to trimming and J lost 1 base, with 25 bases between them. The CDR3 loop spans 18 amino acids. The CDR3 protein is CSAYLLLVTGKNTGELFF. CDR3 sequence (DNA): TGCAGCGCTTACCTCCTTTTGGTCACCGGGAAGAACACCGGGGAGCTGTTTTTT.

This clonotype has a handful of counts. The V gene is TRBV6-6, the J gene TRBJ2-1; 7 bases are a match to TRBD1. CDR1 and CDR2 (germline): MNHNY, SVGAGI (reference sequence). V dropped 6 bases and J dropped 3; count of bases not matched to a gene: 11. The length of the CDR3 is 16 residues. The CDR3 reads CASSRRGPNDYNEQFF. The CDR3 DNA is TGTGCCAGCAGCCGAAGGGGGCCCAATGACTACAATGAGCAGTTCTTC.

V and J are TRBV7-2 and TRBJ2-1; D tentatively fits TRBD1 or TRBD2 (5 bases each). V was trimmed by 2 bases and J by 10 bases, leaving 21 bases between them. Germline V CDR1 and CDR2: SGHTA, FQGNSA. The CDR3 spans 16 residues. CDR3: CASSLSGVGPYYEQFF. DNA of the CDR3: TGTGCCAGCAGCTTAAGTGGGGTGGGACCCTACTACGAGCAGTTCTTC.

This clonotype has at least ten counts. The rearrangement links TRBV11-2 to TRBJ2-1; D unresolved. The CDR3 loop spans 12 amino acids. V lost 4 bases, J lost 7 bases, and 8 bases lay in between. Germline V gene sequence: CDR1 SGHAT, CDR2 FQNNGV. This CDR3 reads CASSSLGNEQFF. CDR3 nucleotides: TGTGCCAGCAGCTCTCTTGGGAATGAGCAGTTCTTC.

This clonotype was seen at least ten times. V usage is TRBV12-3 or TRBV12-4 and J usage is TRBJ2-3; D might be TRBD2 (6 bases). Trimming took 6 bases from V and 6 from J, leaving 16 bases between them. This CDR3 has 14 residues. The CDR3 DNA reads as TGTGCCAGCAGCCTAGGAGGGGTTGGTGATACGCAGTATTTT. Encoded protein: CASSLGGVGDTQYF.

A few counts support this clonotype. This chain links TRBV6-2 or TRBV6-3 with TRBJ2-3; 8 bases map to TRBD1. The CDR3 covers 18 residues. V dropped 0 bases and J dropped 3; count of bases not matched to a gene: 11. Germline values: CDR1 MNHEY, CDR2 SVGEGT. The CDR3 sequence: CASSYSGQGQWTTDTQYF. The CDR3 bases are TGTGCCAGCAGTTACTCAGGACAGGGACAGTGGACGACAGATACGCAGTATTTT.

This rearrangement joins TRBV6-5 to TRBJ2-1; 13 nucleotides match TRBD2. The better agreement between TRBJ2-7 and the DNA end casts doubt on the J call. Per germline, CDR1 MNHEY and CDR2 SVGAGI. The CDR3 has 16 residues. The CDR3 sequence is CASSSRTSGRPNEQYF. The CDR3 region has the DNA TGTGCCAGCAGTTCACGGACTAGCGGGAGACCCAATGAGCAGTACTTC.

The CDR3 loop reads CSARDPDRGNAYEQYF. The CDR3 DNA follows: TGCAGTGCTAGAGATCCCGACAGGGGCAACGCCTACGAGCAGTACTTC. The rearrangement uses TRBV20-1 and TRBJ2-7; 8 bases agree with TRBD1. Germline CDR1 and CDR2: DFQATT and SNEGSKA (reference sequence). Losses at the gene ends were 0 bases for V and 2 bases for J; bases not matched to a gene: 9. The CDR3 runs to 16 residues.

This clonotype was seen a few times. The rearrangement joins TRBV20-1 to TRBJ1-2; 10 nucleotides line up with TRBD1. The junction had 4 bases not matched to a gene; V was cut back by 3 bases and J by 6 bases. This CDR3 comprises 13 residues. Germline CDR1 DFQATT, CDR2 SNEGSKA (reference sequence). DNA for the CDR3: TGCAGTGCTAGGGGGACAGGGGATAATGGCTACACCTTC. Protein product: CSARGTGDNGYTF.

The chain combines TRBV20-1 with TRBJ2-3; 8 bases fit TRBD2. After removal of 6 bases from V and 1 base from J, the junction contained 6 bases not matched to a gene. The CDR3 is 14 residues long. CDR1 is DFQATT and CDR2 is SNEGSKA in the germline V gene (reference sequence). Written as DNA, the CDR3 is TGCAGTGCCCACGGGGGGGGGCGCACAGATACGCAGTATTTT. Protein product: CSAHGGGRTDTQYF.

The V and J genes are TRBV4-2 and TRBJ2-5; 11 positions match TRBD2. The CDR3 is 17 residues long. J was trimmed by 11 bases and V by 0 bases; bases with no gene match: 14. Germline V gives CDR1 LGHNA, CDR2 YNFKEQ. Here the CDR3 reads CASSQDQTSGGPGEQYF. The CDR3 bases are TGTGCCAGCAGCCAAGATCAAACTAGCGGGGGTCCAGGTGAGCAGTACTTC.

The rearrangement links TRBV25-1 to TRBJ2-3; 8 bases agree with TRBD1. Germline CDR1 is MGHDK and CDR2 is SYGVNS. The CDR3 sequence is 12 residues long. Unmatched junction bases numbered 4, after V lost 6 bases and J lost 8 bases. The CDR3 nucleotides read TGTGCCAGCAGCGTTACAGGGGGTACGCAGTATTTT. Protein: CASSVTGGTQYF.

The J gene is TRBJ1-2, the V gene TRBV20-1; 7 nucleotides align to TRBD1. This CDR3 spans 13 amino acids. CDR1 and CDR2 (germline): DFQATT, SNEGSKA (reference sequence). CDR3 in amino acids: CSPGQGDLGGYTF. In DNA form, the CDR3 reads TGCAGCCCCGGTCAGGGGGACCTGGGTGGCTACACCTTC.